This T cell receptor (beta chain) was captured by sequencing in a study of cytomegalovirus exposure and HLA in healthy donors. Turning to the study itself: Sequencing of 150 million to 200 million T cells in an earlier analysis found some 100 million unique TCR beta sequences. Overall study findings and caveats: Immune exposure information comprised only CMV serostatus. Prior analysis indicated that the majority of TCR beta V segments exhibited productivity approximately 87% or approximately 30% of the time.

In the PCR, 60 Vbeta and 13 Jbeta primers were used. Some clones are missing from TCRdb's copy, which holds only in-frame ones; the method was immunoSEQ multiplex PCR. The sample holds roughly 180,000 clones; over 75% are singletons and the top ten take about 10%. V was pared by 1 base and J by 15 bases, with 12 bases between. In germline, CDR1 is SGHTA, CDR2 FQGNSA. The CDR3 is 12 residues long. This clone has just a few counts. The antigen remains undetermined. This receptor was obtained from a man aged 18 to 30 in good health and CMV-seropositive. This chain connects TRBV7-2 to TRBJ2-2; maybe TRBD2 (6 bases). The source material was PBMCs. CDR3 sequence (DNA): TGTGCCAGCAGCTTAGAGGTGGGGGGAGTGTTTTTT. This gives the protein CASSLEVGGVFF.